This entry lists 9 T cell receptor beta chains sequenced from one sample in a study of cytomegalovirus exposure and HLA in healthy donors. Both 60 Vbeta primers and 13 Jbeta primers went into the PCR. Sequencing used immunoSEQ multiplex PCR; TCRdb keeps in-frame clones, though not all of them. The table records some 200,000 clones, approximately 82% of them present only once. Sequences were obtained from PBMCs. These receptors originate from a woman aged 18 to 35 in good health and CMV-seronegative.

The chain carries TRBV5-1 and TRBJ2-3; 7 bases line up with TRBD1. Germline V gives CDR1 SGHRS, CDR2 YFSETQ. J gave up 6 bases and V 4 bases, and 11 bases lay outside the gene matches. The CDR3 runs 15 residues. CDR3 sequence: CASSMGQNLVDTQYF. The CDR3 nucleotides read TGCGCCAGCAGCATGGGACAGAACTTGGTGGATACGCAGTATTTT.

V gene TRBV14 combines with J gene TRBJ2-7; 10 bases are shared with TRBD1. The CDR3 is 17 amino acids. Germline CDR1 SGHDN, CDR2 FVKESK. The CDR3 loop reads CASSQGARGTGVYEQYV. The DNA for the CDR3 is TGTGCCAGCAGTCAAGGGGCTCGCGGGACAGGGGTGTACGAGCAGTACGTC.

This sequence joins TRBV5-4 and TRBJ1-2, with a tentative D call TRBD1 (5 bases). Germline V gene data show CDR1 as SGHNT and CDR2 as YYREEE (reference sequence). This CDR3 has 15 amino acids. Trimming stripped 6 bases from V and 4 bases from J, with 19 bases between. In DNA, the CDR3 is TGTGCCAGCACCTGGGTGGCGGGGCAAGGCTATGGCTACACCTTC. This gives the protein CASTWVAGQGYGYTF.

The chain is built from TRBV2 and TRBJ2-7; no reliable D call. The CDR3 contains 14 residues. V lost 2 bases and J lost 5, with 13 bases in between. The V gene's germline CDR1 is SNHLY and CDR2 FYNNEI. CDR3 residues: CASSERLSFHEQYF. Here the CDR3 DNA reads TGTGCCAGCAGTGAAAGACTCTCTTTCCACGAGCAGTACTTC.

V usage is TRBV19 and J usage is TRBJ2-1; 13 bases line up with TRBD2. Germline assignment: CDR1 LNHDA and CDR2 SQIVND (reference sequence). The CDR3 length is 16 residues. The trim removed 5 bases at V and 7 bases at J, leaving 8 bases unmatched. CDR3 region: CASSLLGTSGKNEQFF. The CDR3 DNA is TGTGCCAGTAGTCTCCTCGGGACTAGCGGGAAGAATGAGCAGTTCTTC.

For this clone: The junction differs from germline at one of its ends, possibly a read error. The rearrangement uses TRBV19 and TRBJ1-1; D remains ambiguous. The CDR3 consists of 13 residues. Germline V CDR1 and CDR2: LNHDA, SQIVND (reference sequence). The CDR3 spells CASSSPLQPLPTF. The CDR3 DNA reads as TGTGCCAGTAGTAGTCCATTACAGCCGTTGCCCACGTTT.

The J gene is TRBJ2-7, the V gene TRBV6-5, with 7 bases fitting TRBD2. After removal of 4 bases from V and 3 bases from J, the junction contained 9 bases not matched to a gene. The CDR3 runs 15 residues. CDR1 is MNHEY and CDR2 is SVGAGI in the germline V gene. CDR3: CASSLLAGVVYEQYF. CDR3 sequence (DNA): TGTGCCAGCAGTTTGTTAGCGGGCGTAGTCTACGAGCAGTACTTC.

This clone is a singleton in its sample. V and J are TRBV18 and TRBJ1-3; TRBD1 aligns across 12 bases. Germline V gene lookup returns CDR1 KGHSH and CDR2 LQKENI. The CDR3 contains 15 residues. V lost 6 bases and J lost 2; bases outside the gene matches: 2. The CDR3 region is CASSRDRGPGNTIYF. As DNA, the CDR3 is TGTGCCAGCTCGCGGGACAGGGGGCCTGGAAACACCATATATTTT.

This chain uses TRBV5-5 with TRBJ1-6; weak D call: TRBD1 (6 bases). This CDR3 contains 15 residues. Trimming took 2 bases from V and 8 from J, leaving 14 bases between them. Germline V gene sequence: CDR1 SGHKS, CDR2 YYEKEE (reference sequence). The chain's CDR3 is CASSFYGGGDSPLHF. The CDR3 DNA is TGTGCCAGCAGCTTTTATGGGGGCGGTGATTCACCCCTCCACTTT.